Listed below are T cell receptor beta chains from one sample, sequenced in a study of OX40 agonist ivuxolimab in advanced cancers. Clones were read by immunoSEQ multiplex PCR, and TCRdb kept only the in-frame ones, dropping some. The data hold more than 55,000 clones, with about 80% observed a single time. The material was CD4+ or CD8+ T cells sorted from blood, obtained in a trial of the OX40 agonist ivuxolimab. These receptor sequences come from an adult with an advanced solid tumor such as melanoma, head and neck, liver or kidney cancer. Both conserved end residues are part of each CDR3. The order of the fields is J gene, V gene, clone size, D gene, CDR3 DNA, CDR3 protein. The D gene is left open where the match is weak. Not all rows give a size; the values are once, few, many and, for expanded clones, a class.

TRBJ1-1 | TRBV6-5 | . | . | TGTGCCAGCTCATGGACAGAGAACACTGAAGCTTTCTTT | CASSWTENTEAFF
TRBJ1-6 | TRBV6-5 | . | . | TGTGCCAGCAGTTACTCTTGGCACGATAATTCACCCCTCCACTTT | CASSYSWHDNSPLHF
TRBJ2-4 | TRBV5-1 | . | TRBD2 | TGCGCCAGCAGCTTGGTGACTAGCGGGGTTGCAAACATTCAGTACTTC | CASSLVTSGVANIQYF
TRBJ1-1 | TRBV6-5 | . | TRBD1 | TGTGCCAGCAGTTATAGGACAGGGCCGACTGAAGCTTTCTTT | CASSYRTGPTEAFF
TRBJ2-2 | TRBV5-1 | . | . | TGCGCCAGCAGCTTGTCCCCCGCGACAAGCACCGGGGAGCTGTTTTTT | CASSLSPATSTGELFF
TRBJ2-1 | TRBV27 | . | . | TGTGCCAGCAGCCTCGACTGGAGGGCCTACAATGAGCAGTTCTTC | CASSLDWRAYNEQFF
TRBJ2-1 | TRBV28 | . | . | TGTGCCAGCAGTTCCCCACTAGTCGGCTCCTACAATGAGCAGTTCTTC | CASSSPLVGSYNEQFF
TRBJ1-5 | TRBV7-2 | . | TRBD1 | TGTGCCAGCAGCTACCCAGGACAGGGGTATCAGCCCCAGCATTTT | CASSYPGQGYQPQHF
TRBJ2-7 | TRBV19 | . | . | TGTGCCAGTACCCCGACAGTACAGTCCTACGAGCAGTACTTC | CASTPTVQSYEQYF
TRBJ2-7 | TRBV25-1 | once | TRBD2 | TGTGCCAGCAGTGTACTAGCGGGAGATTTCTACGAGCAGTACTTC | CASSVLAGDFYEQYF
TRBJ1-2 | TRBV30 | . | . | TGTGCCTGGAGCGCACGACAGGCTAACTATGGCTACACCTTC | CAWSARQANYGYTF
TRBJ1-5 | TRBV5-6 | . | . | TGTGCCAGCAGCCTCTCCGGTTTTTGGCAGCCCCAGCATTTT | CASSLSGFWQPQHF
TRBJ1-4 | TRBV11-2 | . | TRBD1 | TGTGCCAGCAGCTCTACGACAGGGGCTAATGAAAAACTGTTTTTT | CASSSTTGANEKLFF
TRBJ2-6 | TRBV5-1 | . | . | TGCGCCAGCAGCTCACAGGCGGCCGAAATCCCTGGGGCCAACGTCCTGACTTTC | CASSSQAAEIPGANVLTF
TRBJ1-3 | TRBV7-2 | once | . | TGTGCCAGCAGCGAACAAACAGGCCGCTCTGGAAACACCATATATTTT | CASSEQTGRSGNTIYF
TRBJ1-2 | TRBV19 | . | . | TGTGCCAGTACCGGTGGCAAGAGAAATCTTAACTATGGCTACACCTTC | CASTGGKRNLNYGYTF
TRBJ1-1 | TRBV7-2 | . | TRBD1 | TGTGCCAGCAGCTCGGACAGGGTGAACACTGAAGCTTTCTTT | CASSSDRVNTEAFF
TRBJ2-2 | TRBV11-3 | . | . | TGTGCCAGCAGCTTAGGACAAGGAAGCGGGGAGCTGTTTTTT | CASSLGQGSGELFF
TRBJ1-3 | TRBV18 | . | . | TGTGCCAGCTCACCGGCTAAAACAGGGATCTCTGGAAACACCATATATTTT | CASSPAKTGISGNTIYF
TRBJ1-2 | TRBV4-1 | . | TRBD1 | TGCGCCAGCAGCCAAGAAGAGGCCAGGGGGCTTTTAGGCTACACCTTC | CASSQEEARGLLGYTF
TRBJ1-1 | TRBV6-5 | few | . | TGTGCCAGCAGTCCGAGGACGGTCTACACTGAAGCTTTCTTT | CASSPRTVYTEAFF
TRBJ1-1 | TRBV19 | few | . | TGTGCCAGTAGTATGACCGAGAACACTGAAGCTTTCTTT | CASSMTENTEAFF
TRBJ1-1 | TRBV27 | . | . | TGTGCCAGCAGTTTATCACAGGGTAAGGTTTTTAGCACTGAAGCTTTCTTT | CASSLSQGKVFSTEAFF
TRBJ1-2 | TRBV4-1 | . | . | TGCGCCAGCAGCCAAGATAACTACGGGCGAGGGGATGGCTACACCTTC | CASSQDNYGRGDGYTF
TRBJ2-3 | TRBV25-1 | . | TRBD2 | TGTGCCAGCAGTGACCGACTAGCGGGGGGGCGGGCCACAGATACGCAGTATTTT | CASSDRLAGGRATDTQYF
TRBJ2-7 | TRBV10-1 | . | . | TGCGCCAGCAGAGAAGCACAGGGCTACGAGCAGTACTTC | CASREAQGYEQYF
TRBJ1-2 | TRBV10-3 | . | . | TGTGCCATCAGTGAGAGGACATATGGGGGTGGCTACACCTTC | CAISERTYGGGYTF
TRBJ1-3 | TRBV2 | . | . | TGTGCCAGCTGCCGGGACATGGGAAACACCATATATTTT | CASCRDMGNTIYF
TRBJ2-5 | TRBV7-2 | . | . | TGTGCCAGCAGCTTAAAGGAGACCCAGTACTTC | CASSLKETQYF
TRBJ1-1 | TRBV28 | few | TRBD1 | TGTGCCAGCAGTTTGCAACAGGGGCGCGAAGCTTTCTTT | CASSLQQGREAFF
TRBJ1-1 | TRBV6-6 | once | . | TGTGCCAGCAGCCTTAGTAGCACTGAAGCTTTCTTT | CASSLSSTEAFF
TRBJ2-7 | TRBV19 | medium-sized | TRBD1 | TGTGCCAGTAGTACCACGGACAGGGGAAGGTACGAGCAGTACTTC | CASSTTDRGRYEQYF
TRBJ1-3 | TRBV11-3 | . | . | TGTGCCAGCAGCTTAGCAGAGGGTGGAAACACCATATATTTT | CASSLAEGGNTIYF
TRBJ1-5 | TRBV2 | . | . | TGTGCCAGCAGTTCTTCTGAGAGCAATCAGCCCCAGCATTTT | CASSSSESNQPQHF